This T cell receptor (beta chain) originates from a study of CD8+ T cells in alopecia areata. The overall study: C3H/HeJ donors with spontaneous alopecia, about 6-12 months old, supplied skin grafts to roughly 7-10-week-old female C3H/HeJ mice.

General study findings and limits: Although TCR sharing was seen in mice, sharing across patients was less clear, possibly for HLA-related reasons.

The authors sorted pooled cutaneous lymph node cells using CD4, CD8alpha, NKG2D, NKG2ACE and other markers. The CDR3 is 13 amino acids. Germline values: CDR1 LGHNA, CDR2 YNLKQL (reference sequence). Isolated RNA was reverse transcribed into cDNA used as the sequencing template. Sequenced by immunoSEQ multiplex PCR; TCRdb stores in-frame clones only, minus some. The specimen gives about 270,000 clones without singletons; the ten biggest hold 1.2%. This clone was detected a few times. Its antigen is still unknown. The gene symbols are mouse symbols. From the germline J gene comes the end of the CDR3, since the read stops 4 residues before it.

This sequence joins TRBV5 and TRBJ1-1; perhaps TRBD1 as D (6 bases). Material: CD4+ T cells sorted from a lymph node. This TCR was recovered from a C3H/HeJ mouse with alopecia areata. This strain has MHC haplotype H2-k. CDR3 DNA, as far as it was read: TGTGCCAGCAGCCAAAAGGGACAAACA. It codes for CASSQKGQT. The whole CDR3 is CASSQKGQTEVFF.